This T cell receptor (beta chain) was captured by sequencing in a study of blood T cell repertoires in COVID-19. CDR1 is LGHDT, CDR2 YNNKEL, per germline (reference sequence). Trimming removed 3 bases at V and 2 bases at J, with 17 bases between. The CDR3 consists of 17 residues. In the original analysis: The authors estimated nucleated cell counts from reference gene primer amplification. Profiled with immunoSEQ multiplex PCR; TCRdb holds only in-frame clones, not every one. D and trimming come from the DNA, and the V and J calls and clone size come from that table. The sample yields some 700,000 clones, just under 90% seen once.

The chain carries TRBV3-1 (or the pseudogene TRBV3-2) and TRBJ2-1; D may be TRBD2 (7 bases). The clonotype comes from a woman between 18 and 29 years old with acute or convalescent COVID-19. Sequenced sample: peripheral blood. CDR3 in DNA: TGTGCCAGCAGCCACATACAGGCGGGGGCCACCTACAATGAGCAGTTCTTC. As protein: CASSHIQAGATYNEQFF.